Listed below are T cell receptor beta chains from one sample, sequenced in a study of cytomegalovirus exposure and HLA in healthy donors. Repertoires were generated with immunoSEQ multiplex PCR, while TCRdb's copy carries only in-frame clones and drops some. The profile shows 150,000 to 200,000 clones, over 65% of them singletons. The sequenced sample was PBMCs. The receptors come from a man younger than 30 in good health and CMV-seropositive. CDR3s include the opening cysteine and the closing phenylalanine or tryptophan. A D gene is named only where the DNA matches it firmly. Not all rows give a size; the values are once, few, many and, for expanded clones, a class.

d_call j_call v_call clone_size cdr3_aa cdr3_nt
TRBD1 TRBJ2-7 TRBV6-5 - CASSNGQGTYEQYF TGTGCCAGCAGTAACGGACAGGGGACCTACGAGCAGTACTTC
- TRBJ2-5 TRBV6-5 once CASSPGSGNLETQYF TGTGCCAGCAGCCCGGGGTCAGGCAATCTGGAGACCCAGTACTTC
TRBD2 TRBJ2-1 TRBV5-1 - CASSLGGLGNYNEQFF TGCGCCAGCAGCTTGGGGGGACTAGGTAACTACAATGAGCAGTTCTTC
TRBD2 TRBJ2-3 TRBV5-6 - CASSLFFLAGGDTDTQYF TGTGCCAGCAGCTTGTTTTTTTTGGCGGGAGGGGACACAGATACGCAGTATTTT
- TRBJ2-7 TRBV5-6 - CASSFLDSSPLQYF TGTGCCAGCAGCTTTCTGGACAGTTCCCCTCTGCAGTACTTC
TRBD1 TRBJ1-1 TRBV29-1 - CSGNTLDRGLAEAFF TGCAGCGGGAACACTCTCGACAGGGGGTTAGCTGAAGCTTTCTTT
TRBD2 TRBJ2-7 TRBV5-1 - CASSLESLAVGGYEQYF TGCGCCAGCAGCTTGGAATCCCTAGCGGTGGGGGGTTACGAGCAGTACTTC
- TRBJ1-2 TRBV7-9 - CASSQGQYGYTF TGTGCCAGCAGCCAGGGACAATATGGCTACACCTTC
- TRBJ2-5 TRBV5-1 once CASSLGSYETQYF TGCGCCAGCAGCTTGGGTAGTTACGAGACCCAGTACTTC
- TRBJ2-7 TRBV5-1 - CASSLDGVSSEQYF TGCGCCAGCAGCTTGGACGGGGTATCGTCCGAGCAGTACTTC
- TRBJ1-1 TRBV7-9 - CASSLSAGNTEAFF TGTGCCAGCAGCCTCTCGGCGGGGAACACTGAAGCTTTCTTT
- TRBJ2-2 TRBV4-2 - CASSPEGGRNTGELFF TGTGCCAGCAGCCCCGAGGGGGGGCGAAACACCGGGGAGCTGTTTTTT
- TRBJ2-5 TRBV18 - CASSPVQVEETQYF TGTGCCAGCTCACCGGTACAGGTAGAAGAGACCCAGTACTTC
TRBD1 TRBJ2-7 TRBV29-1 once CSSSQGAYYEQYF TGCAGCTCCAGCCAGGGGGCTTACTACGAGCAGTACTTC